This entry lists 6 T cell receptor beta chains sequenced from one sample in a study of cytomegalovirus exposure and HLA in healthy donors. Both 60 Vbeta primers and 13 Jbeta primers went into the PCR. Sequencing was performed with immunoSEQ multiplex PCR; in TCRdb, only in-frame clones are kept and a portion is missing. The sample contains 85,000 to 130,000 clones, over 60% of which appear only once. The specimen was PBMCs. The receptors come from a man aged 55 to 70 in good health and CMV-seropositive.

V gene TRBV9 combines with J gene TRBJ2-6; 9 positions agree with TRBD1. The V and J ends lost 0 bases and 0 bases, in that order; junction bases with no gene match: 7. CDR3 length: 19 residues. Per the germline V gene, CDR1 is SGDLS and CDR2 is YYNGEE. This chain's CDR3 is CASSVDGTGTSSGANVLTF. In DNA, the CDR3 is TGTGCCAGCAGCGTAGATGGGACAGGGACCAGCTCTGGGGCCAACGTCCTGACTTTC.

The chain employs TRBV18 and TRBJ1-2; TRBD1 might be the D (5 bases). This CDR3 is built from 15 residues. The V end lost 1 base, the J end lost 8 bases, and 17 bases lay between the germline ends. Germline CDR1 and CDR2: KGHSH and LQKENI. The CDR3 coding sequence is TGTGCCAGCTCACCACAAGAACAGGCCGAAGGGGGCTACACCTTC. This encodes CASSPQEQAEGGYTF.

The chain recombines TRBV10-2 with TRBJ1-1; tentatively, D is TRBD1 (6 bases). The germline V gene has CDR1 WSHSY and CDR2 SAAADI. The CDR3 length is 15 residues. The germline V and J ends were trimmed by 1 base and 4 bases, with 13 bases remaining between them. The CDR3, as DNA: TGCGCCAGCAGTGAGTGGGGAGGGGGAGGCACTGAAGCTTTCTTT. Amino acids: CASSEWGGGGTEAFF.

The chain is built from TRBV2 and TRBJ2-1, with D unresolved. CDR3 length: 12 residues. Germline V gene data show CDR1 as SNHLY and CDR2 as FYNNEI. V was pared by 6 bases and J by 7 bases, with 10 bases between. CDR3 sequence: CASSPFNNEQFF. The CDR3 DNA reads TGTGCCAGCAGCCCCTTTAATAATGAGCAGTTCTTC.

The chain carries TRBV18 and TRBJ2-1; D gene unclear. Trimming shortened V by 0 bases and J by 3 bases, and 12 bases separated the two germline ends. Germline V gene lookup returns CDR1 KGHSH and CDR2 LQKENI. The CDR3 loop spans 16 amino acids. The CDR3 nucleotides are TGTGCCAGCTCACCACCTCGTCAGGCGAACTACAATGAGCAGTTCTTC. Its protein product is CASSPPRQANYNEQFF.

The chain carries TRBV30 and TRBJ2-5; 7 nucleotides match TRBD1. The CDR3 extends over 13 amino acids. Germline trimming cut 7 bases from V and 3 bases from J; bases unmatched to any gene: 8. Germline V gene lookup returns CDR1 GTSNPN and CDR2 SVGIG (reference sequence). CDR3 region: CASTGTAKETQYF. For the CDR3, the DNA is TGTGCCTCCACCGGGACAGCAAAAGAGACCCAGTACTTC. The whole variable domain, filled in from reference TRBV30 and TRBJ2-5, reads SQTIHQWPATLVQPVGSPLSLECTVEGTSNPNLYWYRQAAGRGLQLLFYSVGIGQISSEVPQNLSASRPQDRQFILSSKKLLLSDSGFYLCASTGTAKETQYFGPGTRLLVL.